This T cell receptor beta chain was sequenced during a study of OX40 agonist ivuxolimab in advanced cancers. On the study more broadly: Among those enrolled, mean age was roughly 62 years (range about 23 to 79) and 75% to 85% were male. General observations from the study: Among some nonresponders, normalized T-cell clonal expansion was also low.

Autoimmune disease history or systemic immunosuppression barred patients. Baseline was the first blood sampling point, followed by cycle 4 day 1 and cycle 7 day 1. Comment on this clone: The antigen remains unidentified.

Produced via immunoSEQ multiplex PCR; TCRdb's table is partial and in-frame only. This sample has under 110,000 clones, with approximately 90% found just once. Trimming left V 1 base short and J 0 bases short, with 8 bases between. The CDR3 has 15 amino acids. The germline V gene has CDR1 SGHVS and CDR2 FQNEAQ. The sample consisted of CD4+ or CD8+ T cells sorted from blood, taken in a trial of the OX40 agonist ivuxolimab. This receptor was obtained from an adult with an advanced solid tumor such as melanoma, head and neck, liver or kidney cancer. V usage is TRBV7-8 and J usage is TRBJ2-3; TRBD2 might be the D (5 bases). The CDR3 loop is CASSLGGISTDTQYF. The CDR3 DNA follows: TGTGCCAGCAGCTTAGGAGGGATTAGCACAGATACGCAGTATTTT.